This TCR beta chain appears in the sequencing data of a study of blood T cell repertoires in COVID-19 (dated by TCRdb to 2018 to 2021). In terms of the full investigation: ImmuneRACE Cohort 3 recovered participants were defined by two consecutive negative NP/OP PCR tests, healthcare professional clearance, or symptom resolution. Samples from collaborators originated in the United States, Italy and Spain and spanned both the acute and convalescent phases of COVID-19. The prospective study material was composed of cDNA or gDNA derived from T cells, B-cell-depleted T cells, or PBMCs. Deeply sampled blood TCRbeta repertoires from subjects exposed to, actively infected with, or recovered from COVID-19 were included in the dataset. The repertoires were released in a freely available public database intended as a resource for research on the immune response to SARS-CoV-2. The samples were drawn from two sources: the first 160 participants of the ongoing ImmuneRACE study, and 1,200 or so subjects contributed by 6 global collaborators. Sample metadata almost always included a de-identified subject ID, COVID-19 status, age in years and sex. HLA class I and class II types, where available, came from metadata supplied by the sample provider rather than from assay-based typing.

Participants in the prospective study were aged about 18 to 95 years, lived in 20 to 30 United States geographic areas, and enrolled through a virtual design. In the prospective study, participants were assigned to cohorts based on the clinical history participants reported in a screening survey and a study questionnaire. In the prospective study, whole blood, serum and a nasopharyngeal or oropharyngeal swab were collected from each participant by mobile phlebotomists. Over a roughly 2-month period, participants in the prospective study had the option of providing additional blood draws and questionnaires. Blood samples from the prospective study were shipped frozen or at room temperature prior to DNA extraction. V has 2 bases trimmed and J has 3 bases trimmed; junction bases matching no gene number 5. Taken from the germline V gene, the CDR1 and CDR2 loops are MNHNS and SASEGT. From its cysteine to its phenylalanine, the CDR3 spans 16 amino acids. The entry retains the CDR3 DNA only, 48 bases that are in frame from base 1.

About this clone itself: No antigen is known for it. Qualities for individual bases were not recorded, and no much larger clone is one base off.

TCRbeta CDR3 regions were amplified from genomic DNA by means of the immunoSEQ Assay, a bias-controlled multiplex PCR. In the original analysis: The number of nucleated cells in each sample was estimated by amplification of reference gene primers within the assay. To quantify the absolute abundance of each unique TCRbeta CDR3 rearrangement, sequence reads were collapsed and filtered. For each sample, productive Simpson clonality was calculated as the square root of Simpson's diversity index across productive rearrangements. Entries here come from immuneACCESS through TCRdb and include only in-frame sequences with V and J called. Some clones fail to appear in such tables; in the studies checked, an unresolved V gene covers under half of the shortfall, and the cause of the remainder is unknown. The V and J calls and the clone size are those of that table, but D and trimming were determined from the DNA. The sample contains approximately 190,000 clones, about 88% of them found a single time. The top ten hold about 26% of the sample.

Beyond this particular receptor, the publication reports: Clinical and demographic metadata were provided uncurated, with the amount varying by source and participant.

Sequencing was carried out using PBMCs or T cells enriched from blood (not recorded which). The chain uses TRBV6-1 and TRBJ2-2, with 8 bases aligning to TRBD2. This receptor was taken from a woman in her thirties or forties in a cohort exposed to, infected with or recovered from COVID-19 (not recorded which). The bases read TGTGCCAGCAGTGAACCTCAGCGGGGGTACACCGGGGAGCTGTTTTTT. Its translation reads: CASSEPQRGYTGELFF.